What follows are 28 T cell receptor beta chains derived from one specimen sequenced in a study of control samples from healthy donors and cancer patients. Sequencing used immunoSEQ multiplex PCR; TCRdb keeps in-frame clones, though not all of them. The sample carries approximately 120,000 clones, roughly nine tenths recorded once. The sequencing sample was made of blood. The receptors derive from a man aged 18 to 30 in good health.

This rearrangement joins TRBV7-6 to TRBJ2-3, with 8 bases lining up with TRBD2. Germline V CDR1 and CDR2: SGHVS, FNYEAQ. V lost 6 bases, J lost 0 bases, and 8 bases stayed unmatched. This CDR3 contains 16 residues. Here the CDR3 reads CASSRGGGVSTDTQYF. Written as DNA, the CDR3 is TGTGCCAGCAGTCGGGGGGGCGGGGTGAGCACAGATACGCAGTATTTT.

This chain uses TRBV5-1 with TRBJ1-2; D uncertain. Per germline, CDR1 SGHRS and CDR2 YFSETQ. The ends were cut back, 1 base at V and 4 bases at J, with 17 bases in the middle. The CDR3 totals 16 residues. The CDR3 DNA reads TGCGCCAGCAGCTTGCATCAGGTTGGCAGGAGCTATGGCTACACCTTC. Translation gives CASSLHQVGRSYGYTF.

The CDR3 here is CASSVGVGGEPYF. CDR3 coding DNA: TGTGCCAGCAGCGTAGGGGTTGGGGGAGAACCGTACTTC. The chain uses TRBV9 and TRBJ2-7; D could derive from TRBD1 or TRBD2 (5 bases each). The CDR3 sequence is 13 residues long. Germline V CDR1 and CDR2: SGDLS, YYNGEE. V lost 0 bases and J lost 12, with 16 bases in between.

This rearrangement joins TRBV6-2 or TRBV6-3 to TRBJ1-5; D gene unclear. The CDR3 consists of 16 residues. Germline lookup yields CDR1 MNHEY and CDR2 SVGEGT. Trimming removed 4 bases from V and 0 bases from J, with 13 bases in between. The CDR3 bases are TGTGCCAGCAGTTCCACCCGACGGAGTAGCAATCAGCCCCAGCATTTT. Translation: CASSSTRRSSNQPQHF.

This clone was observed many times. This sequence joins TRBV19 and TRBJ2-1, with 7 nucleotides matching TRBD2. Trimming took 6 bases from V and 9 from J; bases not matched to a gene: 8. Germline V gene sequence: CDR1 LNHDA, CDR2 SQIVND (reference sequence). The CDR3 has 13 residues. CDR3 amino acids: CASRGEGRGEQFF. CDR3 coding DNA: TGTGCCAGTAGGGGGGAGGGAAGAGGTGAGCAGTTCTTC.

The rearrangement uses TRBV27 and TRBJ1-2, with 7 bases matching TRBD1. The V gene's germline CDR1 is MNHEY and CDR2 SMNVEV (reference sequence). J was trimmed by 2 bases and V by 7 bases; bases with no gene match: 10. The length of the CDR3 is 15 residues. CDR3 protein: CASTTVDRLNYGYTF. CDR3 nucleotide sequence: TGTGCCAGCACTACCGTGGACAGGCTCAACTATGGCTACACCTTC.

The chain is built from TRBV24-1 and TRBJ2-5; 8 bases agree with TRBD1. This CDR3 spans 16 amino acids. V shed 9 bases and J 2 bases; nucleotides not matched to a gene: 13. Per germline, CDR1 KGHDR and CDR2 SFDVKD. The CDR3 DNA sequence: TGTGCCACCGGAGATTGGACAGGGCGGTTACAAGAGACCCAGTACTTC. Its translation is CATGDWTGRLQETQYF.

This chain links TRBV27 with TRBJ1-5; D not certain. Germline V lookup: CDR1 MNHEY, CDR2 SMNVEV (reference sequence). The CDR3 loop spans 13 amino acids. V lost 6 bases and J 7 bases, leaving 13 bases between the germline ends. The CDR3 DNA is TGTGCCAGCAGCCCTGGAGGAGAACAGCCCCAGCATTTT. It codes for CASSPGGEQPQHF.

The rearrangement uses TRBV28 and TRBJ2-7, with unresolved D. Germline V CDR1 and CDR2: MDHEN, SYDVKM. Trimming stripped 8 bases from V and 4 bases from J, with 12 bases between. CDR3 length: 12 residues. The CDR3, as DNA: TGTGCCAGCGGGCCGACGCAATACGAGCAGTACTTC. It codes for CASGPTQYEQYF.

V and J are TRBV7-2 and TRBJ2-5, with 8 bases that match TRBD2. The J segment lost 2 bases and the V segment lost 0 bases, leaving 11 bases of the junction unmatched. Germline loops: CDR1 SGHTA, CDR2 FQGNSA. The CDR3 extends over 18 amino acids. CDR3 residues: CASSLAVSGGRRQETQYF. The CDR3 DNA follows: TGTGCCAGCAGCTTAGCTGTTAGTGGCGGGAGGAGACAAGAGACCCAGTACTTC.

The chain carries TRBV27 and TRBJ2-1; 9 bases are shared with TRBD2. CDR3 size: 15 residues. Germline V CDR1 and CDR2: MNHEY, SMNVEV (reference sequence). V dropped 6 bases and J dropped 5; count of bases not matched to a gene: 8. Here the CDR3 DNA reads TGTGCCAGCAGATTTAGCGGGAGATTGGACAATGAGCAGTTCTTC. This encodes CASRFSGRLDNEQFF.

The chain joins TRBV24-1 to TRBJ2-7; 8 bases fit TRBD1. Germline-derived CDR1 and CDR2 are KGHDR and SFDVKD. CDR3 size: 14 residues. V dropped 4 bases and J dropped 5; count of bases not matched to a gene: 6. The CDR3 bases are TGTGCCACCAGTGACCCGACAGGGGTACACGAGCAGTACTTC. This encodes CATSDPTGVHEQYF.

This chain joins TRBV6-5 and TRBJ1-5; D uncertain. This CDR3 comprises 15 residues. Germline CDR1 is MNHEY and CDR2 is SVGAGI. V was trimmed by 2 bases and J by 0 bases, leaving 8 bases between them. The CDR3, as DNA: TGTGCCAGCAGTTACATGACGAATAGCAATCAGCCCCAGCATTTT. Translated: CASSYMTNSNQPQHF.

The chain links TRBV9 to TRBJ2-7; D tentatively fits TRBD1 or TRBD2 (6 bases each). Between the trimmed V and J ends, which lost 3 bases and 3 bases, there was a span of 7 bases. This CDR3 spans 12 amino acids. Germline assignment: CDR1 SGDLS and CDR2 YYNGEE. DNA of the CDR3: TGTGCCAGCAGCGAGGGGGGCTACGAGCAGTACTTC. Translated: CASSEGGYEQYF.

The V gene is TRBV2, the J gene TRBJ2-7, with a tentative D call TRBD1 (5 bases). The V gene's germline CDR1 is SNHLY and CDR2 FYNNEI. The V and J ends lost 2 bases and 5 bases respectively, with 13 bases between them. There are 14 residues in the CDR3. The CDR3 nucleotides read TGTGCCAGCAGTGAACAGGGAAGTTTCCACGAGCAGTACTTC. It translates to CASSEQGSFHEQYF.

The sample holds a few counts of this clone. This chain links TRBV12-5 with TRBJ1-1; D gene ambiguous. The CDR3 length is 14 residues. Trimming stripped 6 bases from V and 1 base from J, with 12 bases between. Germline CDR1 LGHNT, CDR2 FRNRAP. The CDR3 sequence is CASGYLATNTEAFF. The CDR3 bases are TGTGCTAGTGGATACTTGGCCACGAACACTGAAGCTTTCTTT.

The CDR3 DNA reads TGCAGCGTGGGTGGACTAGCGGGAGGGCAGTCCTACAATGAGCAGTTCTTC. Translating it yields CSVGGLAGGQSYNEQFF. V usage is TRBV29-1 and J usage is TRBJ2-1, with 15 bases matching TRBD2. Germline V CDR1 and CDR2: SQVTM, ANQGSEA. The V and J ends lost 6 bases and 1 base, in that order; junction bases with no gene match: 7. This CDR3 is built from 17 residues.

This clone occurred once. The gene calls are TRBV7-2 and TRBJ2-2, with 11 bases aligning to TRBD2. The trim removed 1 base at V and 2 bases at J, leaving 6 bases unmatched. Germline loops: CDR1 SGHTA, CDR2 FQGNSA. The CDR3 consists of 18 residues. The CDR3 DNA follows: TGTGCCAGCAGCTTAGTCCGACTAGCGGGAAGCAACACCGGGGAGCTGTTTTTT. This translates into CASSLVRLAGSNTGELFF.

The chain uses TRBV15 and TRBJ2-3; a possible D gene is TRBD2 (7 bases). CDR1 and CDR2 from the germline V gene are LNHNV and YYDKDF (reference sequence). The CDR3 has 19 amino acids. Trimming pared 0 bases from V and 3 bases from J, leaving 22 bases between. The CDR3 DNA sequence: TGTGCCACCAGCAGAGATTCGGGGGGCGTACTAAAGTTGACAGATACGCAGTATTTT. Amino acids: CATSRDSGGVLKLTDTQYF.

J is TRBJ2-5 and V is TRBV12-5, with D perhaps matching TRBD1 (6 bases). Germline-derived CDR1 and CDR2 are LGHNT and FRNRAP. The CDR3 loop spans 13 amino acids. The V end was cut by 5 bases, the J end by 0 bases, with 7 bases between. The CDR3 DNA sequence: TGTGCTAGTGGTACAGGGTACCAAGAGACCCAGTACTTC. Protein product: CASGTGYQETQYF.

The chain carries TRBV30 and TRBJ2-1; 7 bases line up with TRBD2. Trimming cost V 1 base and J 0 bases; bases outside gene matches: 3. CDR1 is GTSNPN and CDR2 is SVGIG in the germline V gene (reference sequence). The CDR3 spans 15 residues. CDR3 loop: CAWSDGRSSYNEQFF. The CDR3, as DNA: TGTGCCTGGAGTGACGGGAGGAGCTCCTACAATGAGCAGTTCTTC.

This chain links TRBV13 with TRBJ2-1, with 9 bases lining up with TRBD2. CDR1 and CDR2 from the germline V gene are PRHDT and FYEKMQ (reference sequence). The length of the CDR3 is 17 residues. V lost 5 bases to trimming and J lost 3 bases; unmatched junction nucleotides: 11. CDR3 coding DNA: TGTGCCAGCAGCCGCACGGGACCGACTAGCGGCTACAATGAGCAGTTCTTC. Its protein is CASSRTGPTSGYNEQFF.

This chain uses TRBV5-4 with TRBJ2-1; D might be TRBD1 (6 bases). Trimming removed 3 bases from V and 4 bases from J, with 11 bases in between. This CDR3 comprises 14 residues. Germline loops: CDR1 SGHNT, CDR2 YYREEE (reference sequence). CDR3 nucleotide sequence: TGTGCCAGCAGCTCACGGGACAATTACAATGAGCAGTTCTTC. Protein sequence: CASSSRDNYNEQFF. The variable domain in full, completed from reference TRBV5-4 and TRBJ2-1, reads ETGVTQSPTHLIKTRGQQVTLRCSSQSGHNTVSWYQQALGQGPQFIFQYYREEENGRGNFPPRFSGLQFPNYSSELNVNALELDDSALYLCASSSRDNYNEQFFGPGTRLTVL.

The chain couples TRBV7-9 to TRBJ2-1, with 8 nucleotides matching TRBD2. V dropped 5 bases and J dropped 1; count of bases not matched to a gene: 7. The CDR3 contains 16 residues. Per germline, CDR1 SEHNR and CDR2 FQNEAQ (reference sequence). The CDR3 bases are TGTGCCAGCAGCCCTATGAGCGGGGGTTCCTACAATGAGCAGTTCTTC. Translating gives CASSPMSGGSYNEQFF.

By share, this clone counts as medium-sized. This sequence joins TRBV19 and TRBJ1-6; D is unclear. The CDR3 sequence is 14 residues long. V lost 7 bases, J lost 10 bases, and 17 bases lay in between. CDR1 is LNHDA, CDR2 SQIVND, per germline (reference sequence). CDR3 nucleotides: TGTGCCAGTAACTCACCGGACCTATCATCACCCCTCCACTTT. Translating gives CASNSPDLSSPLHF.

This chain uses TRBV7-2 with TRBJ1-6, with 7 bases identical to TRBD1. This CDR3 comprises 16 residues. V lost 5 bases to trimming and J lost 6 bases; unmatched junction nucleotides: 10. From germline, CDR1 is SGHTA and CDR2 FQGNSA. This CDR3 reads CASSLTLTGINSPLHF. DNA for the CDR3: TGTGCCAGCAGCCTCACGCTGACAGGGATTAATTCACCCCTCCACTTT.

The genes are TRBV2 and TRBJ1-2; 7 bases are a match to TRBD1. The V gene's germline CDR1 is SNHLY and CDR2 FYNNEI. J gave up 4 bases and V 6 bases, and 8 bases lay outside the gene matches. The CDR3 is 14 residues long. CDR3 protein: CASRGQLYIYGYTF. CDR3 sequence (DNA): TGTGCCAGCAGGGGACAGCTATACATCTATGGCTACACCTTC.

J is TRBJ1-4 and V is TRBV3-1 (or the pseudogene TRBV3-2); the match to TRBD1 covers 8 bases. The CDR3 is 15 residues long. Germline V lookup: CDR1 LGHDT, CDR2 YNNKEL (reference sequence). With 1 base clipped from V and 6 bases from J, the junction kept 4 bases outside the gene matches. CDR3 sequence: CASSQGTGLHEKLFF. CDR3 coding DNA: TGTGCCAGCAGCCAAGGGACAGGGTTACATGAAAAACTGTTTTTT.